The rows below give T cell receptor beta chains drawn from one sample of a study of shared clonotypes between healthy human individuals. Generated by immunoSEQ multiplex PCR, the TCRdb table keeps only in-frame clones and is missing some. The sample records about 1 million clones, 70% to 80% being singletons. Sequencing was carried out using memory CD4+ T cells sorted from blood. These receptors originate from a man aged 18 to 30 in good health. CDR3s include the opening cysteine and the closing phenylalanine or tryptophan. D genes are given only for firm matches. Expanded clones get a size class; other rows say once, few or many, or leave the size out.

d_call	v_call	j_call	clone_size	cdr3_nt	cdr3_aa
-	TRBV18	TRBJ1-5	-	TGTGCCAGCTCACAAAGCGGACGGAGCAATCAGCCCCAGCATTTT	CASSQSGRSNQPQHF
TRBD2	TRBV5-1	TRBJ2-7	once	TGCGCCAGCAGCTTTTACAGCGGGGACCGGGGAGAGCAGTACTTC	CASSFYSGDRGEQYF
-	TRBV2	TRBJ2-1	few	TGTGCCAGCAGTGGGGCTGATTACACTGAGCAGTTCTTC	CASSGADYTEQFF
-	TRBV5-6	TRBJ1-5	-	TGTGCCAGCAGCCGGAGGTGGGACCCCAATCAGCCCCAGCATTTT	CASSRRWDPNQPQHF
-	TRBV19	TRBJ2-1	-	TGTGCCAGTAGTATAGTGGGGAATGAGCAGTTCTTC	CASSIVGNEQFF
-	TRBV6-5	TRBJ2-7	-	TGTGCCAGCCAAAACAGGGTTTCCTACGAGCAGTACTTC	CASQNRVSYEQYF
-	TRBV5-1	TRBJ1-6	-	TGCGCCAGCAGCTTGGCCCAAGGAGACAGCAAGAATTCACCCCTCCACTTT	CASSLAQGDSKNSPLHF
TRBD1	TRBV5-1	TRBJ2-7	-	TGCGCCAGCAGCTTGACAGGGGCAGGGGTTAACGAGCAGTACTTC	CASSLTGAGVNEQYF
-	TRBV30	TRBJ2-2	-	TGTGCCTGGAGCCTCCCAGGGAAATCCGCAACCGGGGAGCTGTTTTTT	CAWSLPGKSATGELFF
TRBD2	TRBV6-4	TRBJ2-1	-	TGTGCCAGCAGCCCCAGCGGGGGGGCAAATGAGCAGTTCTTC	CASSPSGGANEQFF
TRBD2	TRBV7-2	TRBJ2-7	-	TGTGCCAGCACCCGGGGAGCGGGAGGAACCTACGAGCAGTACTTC	CASTRGAGGTYEQYF
TRBD1	TRBV19	TRBJ2-3	-	TGTGCCAGTAGTATAAGGGGGCTCACAGATACGCAGTATTTT	CASSIRGLTDTQYF
TRBD2	TRBV10-3	TRBJ2-1	-	TGTGCCATCACTAGCGGGGCAAGCTCTGAGCAGTTCTTC	CAITSGASSEQFF
TRBD2	TRBV11-2	TRBJ2-3	-	TGTGCCAGCAGCTTACGGGGGGGCCCGACAGATACGCAGTATTTT	CASSLRGGPTDTQYF
-	TRBV5-4	TRBJ2-2	-	TGTGCCAGCAGCCGGCAGGGTTCGAACACCGGGGAGCTGTTTTTT	CASSRQGSNTGELFF
-	TRBV30	TRBJ2-3	-	TGTGCCTGGAGTGGGGACTCGCGCACAGATACGCAGTATTTT	CAWSGDSRTDTQYF